This T cell receptor (beta chain) derives from a study of T cells in Graves' hyperthyroidism and ophthalmopathy. Amplification yielded TCR beta CDR3 regions, with RNA transcripts as the source. The HTBI primer set drove a first-round RT-PCR of the TCR CDR3. MiXCR was run by TCRdb on the multiplex PCR reads, yielding one entry per CDR3 protein. The data show roughly 800,000 distinct CDR3 sequences, with 38% seen just once and roughly 8.3% held by the top ten. Clinical symptoms, serum thyroxine and TRAb, thyroid ultrasound and orbital computed tomography were used for the diagnoses. This clonotype has just a few counts. The CDR3 runs 14 residues. V was trimmed by 6 bases and J by 0 bases, leaving 12 bases between them. The germline V gene encodes CDR1 SGHTA and CDR2 FQGNSA.

V usage is TRBV7-2 and J usage is TRBJ2-7, with D perhaps matching TRBD1 (6 bases). Sample: blood. The clonotype comes from a man in his late teens or twenties with Graves' hyperthyroidism. CDR3 amino acids: CASRSSGHSYEQYF. The CDR3 nucleotides are TGTGCCAGCAGATCGTCGGGACACTCCTACGAGCAGTACTTC.